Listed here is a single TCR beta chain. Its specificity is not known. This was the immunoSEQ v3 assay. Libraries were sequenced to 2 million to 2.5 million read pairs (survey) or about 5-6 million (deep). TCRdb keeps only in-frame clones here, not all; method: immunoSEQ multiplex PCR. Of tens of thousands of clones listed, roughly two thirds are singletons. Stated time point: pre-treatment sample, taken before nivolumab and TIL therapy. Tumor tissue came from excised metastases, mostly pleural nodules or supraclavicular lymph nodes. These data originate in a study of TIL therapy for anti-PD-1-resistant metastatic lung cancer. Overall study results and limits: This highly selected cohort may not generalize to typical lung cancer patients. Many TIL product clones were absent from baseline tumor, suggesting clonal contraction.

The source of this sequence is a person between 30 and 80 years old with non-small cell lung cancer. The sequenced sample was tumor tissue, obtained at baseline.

CDR3 in amino acids: CAIRIGTSGGGEQFF. DNA for the CDR3: TGTGCCATCAGGATAGGGACTAGCGGCGGGGGTGAGCAGTTCTTC. This sequence joins TRBV10-3 and TRBJ2-1, with 11 positions matching TRBD2. The CDR3 is made up of 15 amino acids. V shed 6 bases, J shed 9 bases, and the junction held 10 bases outside the gene matches. Per the germline V gene, CDR1 is ENHRY and CDR2 is SYGVKD.